The 23 T cell receptor beta chains presented below share a single source sample, sequenced in a study of OX40 agonist ivuxolimab in advanced cancers. Data came from immunoSEQ multiplex PCR; TCRdb stores just in-frame clones and leaves some out. In the table there are about 48,000 clones, approximately 78% of which are singletons. The sample was CD4+ or CD8+ T cells sorted from blood, taken in a trial of the OX40 agonist ivuxolimab. The source is an adult with an advanced solid tumor such as melanoma, head and neck, liver or kidney cancer.

The V and J genes are TRBV11-2 and TRBJ1-6; no clear D. Per the germline V gene, CDR1 is SGHAT and CDR2 is FQNNGV. CDR3 length equals 17 residues. Trimming pared 2 bases from V and 5 bases from J, leaving 16 bases between. CDR3: CASSLNLVRRDNSPLHF. The CDR3 region has the DNA TGTGCCAGCAGCTTAAATCTTGTCAGACGAGATAATTCACCCCTCCACTTT.

The chain couples TRBV28 to TRBJ2-2; 10 positions agree with TRBD2. Trimming removed 3 bases from V and 1 base from J; junction bases left unmatched: 2. The CDR3 runs to 16 residues. Germline V gene lookup returns CDR1 MDHEN and CDR2 SYDVKM. The CDR3 nucleotides read TGTGCCAGCAGTTTTGGACTAGCGGTGAACACCGGGGAGCTGTTTTTT. Translation gives CASSFGLAVNTGELFF.

Concerning this clone: The sample has other DNA sequences that encode this CDR3 too. The rearrangement links TRBV4-3 to TRBJ2-3; D may correspond to TRBD1 or TRBD2 (5 bases each). Trimming pared 1 base from V and 3 bases from J, leaving 8 bases between. CDR1 is LGHNA, CDR2 YSLEER, per germline. The CDR3 runs 14 residues. The chain's CDR3 is CASSQGGSTDTQYF. CDR3 coding DNA: TGCGCCAGCAGCCAAGGGGGGAGTACAGATACGCAGTATTTT.

The V and J genes are TRBV19 and TRBJ1-2; D is unresolved. The V end was cut by 6 bases, the J end by 0 bases, with 8 bases between. CDR3 length equals 13 residues. Looked up from germline, CDR1 is LNHDA and CDR2 is SQIVND (reference sequence). The CDR3 DNA reads TGTGCCAGTAGGGCCTCAGCTAACTATGGCTACACCTTC. Protein: CASRASANYGYTF.

This clone was counted a single time. The chain couples TRBV29-1 to TRBJ2-2; maybe TRBD1 (5 bases). Trimming left V 3 bases short and J 2 bases short, with 7 bases between. Germline CDR1 and CDR2: SQVTM and ANQGSEA. This CDR3 contains 13 residues. CDR3 in amino acids: CSVDRGNTGELFF. DNA of the CDR3: TGCAGCGTTGATAGGGGTAACACCGGGGAGCTGTTTTTT.

This chain uses TRBV6-5 with TRBJ1-6; no reliable D call. The CDR3 sequence is 13 residues long. The germline V and J ends were trimmed by 4 bases and 5 bases, with 6 bases remaining between them. Germline V CDR1 and CDR2: MNHEY, SVGAGI. In DNA, the CDR3 is TGTGCCAGCAGTTCCCCAGATAATTCACCCCTCCACTTT. Protein: CASSSPDNSPLHF.

V is TRBV11-2 and J is TRBJ2-1; perhaps TRBD1 as D (5 bases). Trimming stripped 4 bases from V and 8 bases from J, with 12 bases between. Germline CDR1 and CDR2: SGHAT and FQNNGV. CDR3 length: 13 residues. Here the CDR3 DNA reads TGTGCCAGCAGCTCGCAGGGCATCTATGAGCAGTTCTTC. This sequence encodes CASSSQGIYEQFF.

The chain couples TRBV12-5 to TRBJ2-2; D ambiguous. Germline loops: CDR1 LGHNT, CDR2 FRNRAP. The CDR3 has 14 residues. Trimming pared 7 bases from V and 9 bases from J, leaving 18 bases between. The CDR3 reads CASAPNIGPRELFF. CDR3 in DNA: TGTGCTAGTGCCCCCAATATTGGACCCCGGGAGCTGTTTTTT.

The rearrangement uses TRBV6-5 and TRBJ1-6, with TRBD1 as a possible D gene (6 bases). The CDR3 loop spans 16 amino acids. Germline CDR1 MNHEY, CDR2 SVGAGI. V lost 4 bases and J 5 bases, leaving 15 bases between the germline ends. CDR3 sequence reads: CASSSPPRGHNSPLHF. The CDR3 nucleotides read TGTGCCAGCAGTTCCCCCCCCAGGGGACATAATTCACCCCTCCACTTT.

The J gene is TRBJ1-3, the V gene TRBV18, with D unclear. Germline CDR1 and CDR2: KGHSH and LQKENI. Trimming left V 9 bases short and J 0 bases short, with 12 bases between. The CDR3 loop spans 14 amino acids. The CDR3 coding sequence is TGTGCCAGTCACGGACGGAACTCTGGAAACACCATATATTTT. Its translation is CASHGRNSGNTIYF.

This clone was counted only a few times. This chain connects TRBV29-1 to TRBJ2-2; TRBD1 or TRBD2 may be the D gene (6 bases each). Germline V gives CDR1 SQVTM, CDR2 ANQGSEA. V gave up 7 bases and J gave up 0 bases, with 15 bases separating them. The CDR3 runs 15 residues. The CDR3 reads CSAKGEAPNTGELFF. The CDR3 DNA reads TGCAGCGCTAAGGGGGAGGCCCCGAACACCGGGGAGCTGTTTTTT.

This chain connects TRBV4-3 to TRBJ2-7; D is uncertain. CDR3 length equals 17 residues. Trimming left V 4 bases short and J 2 bases short, with 21 bases between. Germline V gene lookup returns CDR1 LGHNA and CDR2 YSLEER. CDR3 in DNA: TGCGCCAGCAGCCCAGTTGGCGGCGGTCAATTCCCCTACGAGCAGTACTTC. Translation: CASSPVGGGQFPYEQYF.

This chain uses TRBV2 with TRBJ2-7, with D possibly TRBD2 on 6 matching bases. CDR3 length: 14 residues. Germline CDR1 SNHLY, CDR2 FYNNEI. V lost 2 bases and J lost 6, with 14 bases in between. The chain's CDR3 is CASSEKTSSGEQYF. The CDR3 DNA follows: TGTGCCAGCAGTGAAAAGACTAGTTCGGGCGAGCAGTACTTC.

The chain is built from TRBV2 and TRBJ1-1; D is unresolved. Germline values: CDR1 SNHLY, CDR2 FYNNEI. V was trimmed by 0 bases and J by 7 bases, leaving 12 bases between them. CDR3 length: 14 residues. The DNA of the CDR3 is TGTGCCAGCAGTGAAGCGGGCCAGATTTATGAAGCTTTCTTT. It codes for CASSEAGQIYEAFF.

The CDR3 loop is CASSLDPEGSQYF. The DNA of the CDR3 is TGTGCCAGCAGCTTGGACCCGGAGGGGTCTCAGTACTTC. The chain employs TRBV7-8 and TRBJ2-4; D is possibly TRBD2 (6 bases). The CDR3 is 13 residues long. V was pared by 3 bases and J by 12 bases, with 15 bases between. From germline, CDR1 is SGHVS and CDR2 FQNEAQ.

CDR3 DNA: TGTGCCAGCAGTACCCCTAGGTCCTCGAGCTCCTACAATGAGCAGTTCTTC. Amino acid sequence: CASSTPRSSSSYNEQFF. The V call is TRBV28, the J call TRBJ2-1; no clear D. This CDR3 region has 17 residues. Trimming shortened V by 5 bases and J by 0 bases, and 17 bases separated the two germline ends. The germline V gene has CDR1 MDHEN and CDR2 SYDVKM.

The rearrangement uses TRBV7-7 and TRBJ2-1; D gene unclear. Trimming shortened V by 5 bases and J by 8 bases, and 16 bases separated the two germline ends. CDR3 length: 14 amino acids. Looked up from germline, CDR1 is SSHAT and CDR2 is FNYEAQ (reference sequence). As DNA, the CDR3 is TGTGCCAGCAGCCTAGAGGAAATTTCGGATGAGCAGTTCTTC. It yields the protein CASSLEEISDEQFF.

This sequence joins TRBV5-5 and TRBJ2-1; D is unresolved. The CDR3 is 12 residues long. Per germline, CDR1 SGHKS and CDR2 YYEKEE (reference sequence). V dropped 6 bases and J dropped 9 bases, with 13 bases sitting between them. The DNA of the CDR3 is TGTGCCAGCACCCCTATTGCGAGTGAGCAGTTCTTC. Its protein is CASTPIASEQFF.

The V call is TRBV27, the J call TRBJ1-4; 8 bases are shared with TRBD1. The CDR3 is 17 residues long. Germline trimming cut 6 bases from V and 2 bases from J; bases unmatched to any gene: 11. In germline, CDR1 is MNHEY, CDR2 SMNVEV (reference sequence). The chain's CDR3 is CASRVTGGWGTNEKLFF. The CDR3 DNA sequence: TGTGCCAGCAGGGTCACAGGGGGATGGGGCACTAATGAAAAACTGTTTTTT.

CDR3 in amino acids: CASSYSTITDTQYF. CDR3 nucleotides: TGTGCCAGCAGTTACTCAACCATCACAGATACGCAGTATTTT. V and J are TRBV6-6 and TRBJ2-3; D remains unclear. Trimming took off 0 bases at V and 2 bases at J, with 6 bases between the two ends. Germline CDR1 and CDR2: MNHNY and SVGAGI (reference sequence). CDR3 length: 14 amino acids.

V usage is TRBV5-4 and J usage is TRBJ2-3; D is unresolved. The length of the CDR3 is 12 residues. V was cut by 4 bases and J by 0 bases, with 3 bases left in between. Germline assignment: CDR1 SGHNT and CDR2 YYREEE (reference sequence). The CDR3 spells CASSPSTDTQYF. CDR3 in DNA: TGTGCCAGCAGCCCGAGCACAGATACGCAGTATTTT.

V usage is TRBV28 and J usage is TRBJ1-6; D ambiguous. This CDR3 region has 16 residues. Germline CDR1 is MDHEN and CDR2 is SYDVKM. The V end lost 5 bases, the J end lost 2 bases, and 13 bases lay between the germline ends. CDR3 protein: CASSTPVVPYNSPLHF. CDR3 DNA: TGTGCCAGCAGTACCCCCGTCGTCCCCTATAATTCACCCCTCCACTTT.

This chain links TRBV6-5 with TRBJ1-5; 7 bases line up with TRBD1. The CDR3 runs to 13 residues. V lost 7 bases to trimming and J lost 7 bases; unmatched junction nucleotides: 7. Germline assignment: CDR1 MNHEY and CDR2 SVGAGI. CDR3 in amino acids: CASTGPGGQPQHF. In nucleotides, the CDR3 is TGTGCCAGCACCGGCCCAGGGGGACAGCCCCAGCATTTT.